This entry lists 3 T cell receptor beta chains sequenced from one sample in a study of T cells in Graves' hyperthyroidism and ophthalmopathy. It was RNA transcripts that yielded the amplified TCR beta CDR3 regions. HTBI primers were the set used in a first-round RT-PCR of the TCR CDR3. One entry per CDR3 protein, called by TCRdb with MiXCR from the multiplex PCR reads. The data contain roughly 400,000 distinct CDR3 sequences, about 25% of them singletons. Specimen: blood. These receptors were collected from a man aged 50-60 years with Graves' hyperthyroidism.

The DNA of the CDR3 is TGTGCCAGCAGGGGCGATAGCGGGATTCGGGGGGAGCTGTTTTTT. Translated: CASRGDSGIRGELFF. The J gene is TRBJ2-2, the V gene TRBV2; 8 nucleotides agree with TRBD2. CDR1 is SNHLY, CDR2 FYNNEI, per germline. V shed 6 bases, J shed 8 bases, and the junction held 11 bases outside the gene matches. This CDR3 region has 15 residues.

Many counts were recorded for this clonotype. The gene calls are TRBV2 and TRBJ2-7; 14 bases align to TRBD2. Germline assignment: CDR1 SNHLY and CDR2 FYNNEI. The CDR3 loop spans 16 amino acids. The junction had 4 bases not matched to a gene; V was cut back by 6 bases and J by 0 bases. In DNA, the CDR3 is TGTGCCAGCAGGGGACTAGCGGGAGTTCCCTCCTACGAGCAGTACTTC. Amino acid sequence: CASRGLAGVPSYEQYF.

This rearrangement joins TRBV28 to TRBJ1-2; D is perhaps TRBD1 (5 bases). CDR3 length: 12 residues. V was cut by 4 bases and J by 8 bases, with 11 bases left in between. From germline, CDR1 is MDHEN and CDR2 SYDVKM. CDR3 region: CASSSQGRGYTF. The CDR3 DNA reads as TGTGCCAGCAGTTCCCAGGGAAGGGGCTACACCTTC.